What follows describes a single T cell receptor (beta chain). Its antigen is undetermined. V was clipped by 2 bases and J by 5 bases, with 12 bases between them. This CDR3 has 15 residues. CDR1 is KGHSH and CDR2 is LQKENI in the germline V gene. In the CD4+ fraction, cells were divided into CD45RA+ naive and CD45RA-negative memory subsets. This entry comes from a study of shared clonotypes between healthy human individuals. Whole-study findings and limits: Blood was the sole source, and tissue repertoires probably differ. Large depth notwithstanding, sorted-subset sequencing proved incomplete by rarefaction. Sharing across four donors was seen in around 5% of naive CD4 clonotypes.

Assay used: immunoSEQ multiplex PCR; TCRdb lists only in-frame clones, some missing. This sample has under 600,000 clones, with about 97% found just once. The sequencing input was naive CD4+ T cells sorted from blood. Described subset: CD45RA+ positively selected. The chain employs TRBV18 and TRBJ1-4; D ambiguous. The clonotype was recovered from a woman aged 25 to 39 in good health. CDR3 amino acids: CASSPSERENEKLFF. CDR3 coding DNA: TGTGCCAGCTCACCATCAGAGAGAGAGAATGAAAAACTGTTTTTT.